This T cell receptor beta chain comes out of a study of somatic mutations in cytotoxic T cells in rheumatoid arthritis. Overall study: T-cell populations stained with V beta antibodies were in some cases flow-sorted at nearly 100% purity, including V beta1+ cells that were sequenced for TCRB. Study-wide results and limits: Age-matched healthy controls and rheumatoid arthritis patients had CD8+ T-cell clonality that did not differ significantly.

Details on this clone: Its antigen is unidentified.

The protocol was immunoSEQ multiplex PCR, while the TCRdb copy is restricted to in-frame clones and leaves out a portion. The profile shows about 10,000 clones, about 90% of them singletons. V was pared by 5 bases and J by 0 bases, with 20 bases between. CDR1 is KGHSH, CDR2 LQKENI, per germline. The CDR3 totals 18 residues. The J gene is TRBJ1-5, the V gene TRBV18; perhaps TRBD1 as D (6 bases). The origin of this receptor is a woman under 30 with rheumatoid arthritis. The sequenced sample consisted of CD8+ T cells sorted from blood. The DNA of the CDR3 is TGTGCCAGCTCATCACAATGGCGGGGGGCGGATAGCAATCAGCCCCAGCATTTT. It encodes CASSSQWRGADSNQPQHF. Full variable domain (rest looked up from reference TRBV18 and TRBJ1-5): NAGVMQNPRHLVRRRGQEARLRCSPMKGHSHVYWYRQLPEEGLKFMVYLQKENIIDESGMPKERFSAEFPKEGPSILRIQQVVRGDSAAYFCASSSQWRGADSNQPQHFGDGTRLSIL.